This T cell receptor beta chain was found in a study of T cell repertoires in cytomegalovirus infection. Study-level information: Recently identified HLA-C-restricted CMV epitopes were used, and well-studied HLA-B-restricted CMV epitopes were used as well. Both a matching HLA type and CMV infection were indicated by public TCR beta signatures.

From the reads, TCRdb called clonotypes with MiXCR, one entry per CDR3 protein. The sample consists of 90,000 to 120,000 distinct CDR3 sequences, under 50% of them appearing once. To note about this clonotype: Antigen: not known.

Broader study findings: HLA-C-restricted, CMV-specific TCR beta clonotypes were dominant ex vivo.

Germline trimming cut 0 bases from V and 9 bases from J; bases unmatched to any gene: 6. CDR3 size: 15 residues. CDR1 is WSHSY and CDR2 is SAAADI in the germline V gene. Source: CD8+ T cells from cultured PBMCs, taken from culture after CMV antigen stimulation. The receptor was isolated from a human donor in good health (CMV status not recorded). Some clones in this sample may be carry-over from other donors' samples. The genes are TRBV10-2 and TRBJ2-1, with 9 bases matching TRBD2. The chain's CDR3 is CASSESVAGAGEQFF. The DNA for the CDR3 is TGCGCCAGCAGTGAGTCGGTAGCGGGGGCGGGTGAGCAGTTCTTC.